These 25 T cell receptor beta chains were all obtained from the same sample, sequenced in a study of CD8 T cells in Susac syndrome (dated by TCRdb to between 2018 and 2021). Library creation used the immunoSEQ multiplex PCR assay. RNA was extracted using the RNeasy kit, and about 0.45 to 1 microgram was reverse transcribed with random hexamers. TCRdb took the public reads, trimmed them with fastp at Q25, ran MiXCR for clone calling and kept in-frame beta chains. Duplicate CDR3 protein sequences are folded into a single record with the most common DNA and genes. The table for this sample lists 150,000 to 200,000 distinct CDR3 sequences; roughly 94% of them were counted only once. The ten biggest clones cover roughly 0.1% of the sample. The sample consisted of CD4+ T cells from PBMCs. The receptors stem from a human donor with multiple sclerosis.

CDR3 protein: CASRAGQRNNEQFF. The CDR3 DNA reads as TGTGCCAGCAGGGCCGGACAGAGAAACAATGAGCAGTTCTTC. The chain recombines TRBV6-5 with TRBJ2-1; weak D call: TRBD1 (6 bases). V lost 6 bases and J 5 bases, leaving 14 bases between the germline ends. This CDR3 has 14 residues. Germline CDR1 and CDR2: MNHEY and SVGAGI.

This rearrangement joins TRBV18 to TRBJ1-1, with D possibly matching TRBD1 (5 bases). The CDR3 covers 17 residues. Germline CDR1 reads KGHSH; CDR2 reads LQKENI. V was shortened by 0 bases and J by 3 bases, with 17 bases between the two germline ends. CDR3 nucleotides: TGTGCCAGCTCACCACCGAGTTATCAGGGTGTGGACACTGAAGCTTTCTTT. Translating it yields CASSPPSYQGVDTEAFF. Using reference TRBV18 and TRBJ1-1 for the parts outside the CDR3, the full variable domain is NAGVMQNPRHLVRRRGQEARLRCSPMKGHSHVYWYRQLPEEGLKFMVYLQKENIIDESGMPKERFSAEFPKEGPSILRIQQVVRGDSAAYFCASSPPSYQGVDTEAFFGQGTRLTVV.

The chain uses TRBV11-2 and TRBJ2-7; D might be TRBD2 (6 bases). This CDR3 contains 12 residues. V shed 5 bases and J shed 6 bases, with 11 bases lying between them. Germline V gives CDR1 SGHAT, CDR2 FQNNGV. This chain's CDR3 is CASSLSGLEQYF. The CDR3 DNA sequence: TGTGCCAGCAGCCTTAGCGGCCTCGAGCAGTACTTC.

V usage is TRBV6-5 and J usage is TRBJ1-4; 7 bases are shared with TRBD1. Germline values: CDR1 MNHEY, CDR2 SVGAGI. The CDR3 is made up of 15 amino acids. V lost 9 bases and J lost 5; bases outside the gene matches: 12. The CDR3 DNA reads TGTGCCAGTTCGACTTCCGGGACAGTGAATGAAAAACTGTTTTTT. Amino acid sequence: CASSTSGTVNEKLFF.

The rearrangement links TRBV6-2 or TRBV6-3 to TRBJ2-3; 14 bases match TRBD2. The germline CDR1 and CDR2 sequences are MNHEY and SVGEGT. Trimming took 6 bases from V and 2 from J; bases not matched to a gene: 10. This CDR3 spans 18 amino acids. The CDR3 DNA reads TGTGCCAGCAGCGCCGGGACTAGCGGGAGTTTAGTCACAGATACGCAGTATTTT. Amino acids: CASSAGTSGSLVTDTQYF.

The J gene is TRBJ2-7, the V gene TRBV7-2; tentatively, D is TRBD2 (6 bases). V gave up 8 bases and J gave up 2 bases, with 16 bases separating them. CDR3 length equals 14 residues. The germline V gene encodes CDR1 SGHTA and CDR2 FQGNSA. CDR3 bases: TGTGCCAGCCGGTCCCGGGGAGGCCCCTACGAGCAGTACTTC. Protein product: CASRSRGGPYEQYF.

This sequence joins TRBV3-1 and TRBJ1-1; D unclear. The CDR3 runs 17 residues. Germline loops: CDR1 LGHDT, CDR2 YNNKEL (reference sequence). Between the trimmed V and J ends, which lost 0 bases and 1 base, there was a span of 15 bases. The CDR3 sequence: CASSQDQGGTANTEAFF. For the CDR3, the DNA is TGTGCCAGCAGCCAAGATCAAGGTGGAACAGCGAACACTGAAGCTTTCTTT.

The genes are TRBV27 and TRBJ1-1; 9 bases agree with TRBD1. The trim removed 4 bases at V and 7 bases at J, leaving 4 bases unmatched. CDR1 MNHEY and CDR2 SMNVEV come from the germline V gene (reference sequence). The CDR3 is 13 amino acids. The DNA for the CDR3 is TGTGCCAGCAGTTCGCAGGGACAGGGTGAAGCTTTCTTT. Protein product: CASSSQGQGEAFF.

The chain recombines TRBV7-9 with TRBJ1-1, with D unclear. CDR1 and CDR2 (germline): SEHNR, FQNEAQ (reference sequence). The CDR3 contains 12 residues. Trimming took 3 bases from V and 7 from J, leaving 9 bases between them. CDR3 sequence: CASSFSEGEAFF. As DNA, the CDR3 is TGTGCCAGCAGCTTCTCAGAAGGTGAAGCTTTCTTT.

This chain joins TRBV7-9 and TRBJ1-1, with D possibly matching TRBD1 (5 bases). The CDR3 has 17 amino acids. V was trimmed by 5 bases and J by 0 bases, leaving 19 bases between them. Per the germline V gene, CDR1 is SEHNR and CDR2 is FQNEAQ (reference sequence). CDR3 sequence reads: CASSESRGPDLNTEAFF. The CDR3 region has the DNA TGTGCCAGCAGCGAAAGTAGGGGACCCGACCTGAACACTGAAGCTTTCTTT.

This clonotype was observed once. The V and J genes are TRBV20-1 and TRBJ2-5; TRBD2 matches at 11 bases. Germline lookup yields CDR1 DFQATT and CDR2 SNEGSKA (reference sequence). The V and J ends lost 5 bases and 4 bases, in that order; junction bases with no gene match: 12. This CDR3 region has 16 residues. The CDR3 region has the DNA TGCAGTGCTTACCTAACTAGCGGGAGTATCGGAGAGACCCAGTACTTC. It codes for CSAYLTSGSIGETQYF.

The V and J genes are TRBV7-2 and TRBJ2-7, with D perhaps TRBD2 (6 bases). V lost 1 base, J lost 6 bases, and 13 bases lay in between. CDR1 SGHTA and CDR2 FQGNSA come from the germline V gene. This CDR3 contains 14 residues. CDR3 coding DNA: TGTGCCAGCAGCTTAGTGTGGAGGGCCTCCGAGCAGTACTTC. It yields the protein CASSLVWRASEQYF.

This sequence joins TRBV20-1 and TRBJ2-1, with D tentatively TRBD1 (7 bases). The V end was cut by 3 bases, the J end by 3 bases, with 15 bases between. Germline V gene sequence: CDR1 DFQATT, CDR2 SNEGSKA (reference sequence). The CDR3 runs 15 residues. This CDR3 reads CSASLTGDFYNEQFF. The CDR3 DNA sequence: TGCAGTGCTAGCCTTACAGGGGACTTCTACAATGAGCAGTTCTTC.

The V call is TRBV5-1, the J call TRBJ2-6; 11 bases agree with TRBD2. The V and J ends lost 9 bases and 2 bases, in that order; junction bases with no gene match: 4. This CDR3 is built from 15 residues. Germline V CDR1 and CDR2: SGHRS, YFSETQ. CDR3 in DNA: TGCGCCACTCATAGCGGGAGGGCTGGGGCCAACGTCCTGACTTTC. It codes for CATHSGRAGANVLTF.

The gene calls are TRBV10-2 and TRBJ2-7, with D perhaps matching TRBD2 (6 bases). Germline assignment: CDR1 WSHSY and CDR2 SAAADI. The CDR3 loop spans 13 amino acids. V lost 6 bases to trimming and J lost 3 bases, with 12 bases between them. In nucleotides, the CDR3 is TGCGCCAGCAGCGGACTACCAGACTACGAGCAGTACTTC. It codes for CASSGLPDYEQYF.

In nucleotides, the CDR3 is TGCGCCAGCAGCCAAGCACGGGGGATGAACACTGAAGCTTTCTTT. It translates to CASSQARGMNTEAFF. The chain recombines TRBV4-3 with TRBJ1-1; TRBD1 is a possible D gene (5 bases). The germline V gene encodes CDR1 LGHNA and CDR2 YSLEER. Trimming left V 1 base short and J 0 bases short, with 9 bases between. The CDR3 has 15 amino acids.

The chain is built from TRBV28 and TRBJ1-5, with D maybe TRBD1 (5 bases). With 4 bases removed from V and 6 bases from J, the gap between germline ends came to 7 bases. The CDR3 contains 12 residues. In germline, CDR1 is MDHEN, CDR2 SYDVKM. The CDR3 DNA sequence: TGTGCCAGCAGTTCCGGGGGTCAGCCCCAGCATTTT. It specifies CASSSGGQPQHF.

The chain carries TRBV30 and TRBJ1-2, with D possibly TRBD1 on 5 matching bases. Trimming stripped 1 base from V and 4 bases from J, with 10 bases between. CDR3 length equals 13 residues. CDR1 is GTSNPN, CDR2 SVGIG, per germline (reference sequence). CDR3 coding DNA: TGTGCCTGGAGTGCGGGGGTCGGCTATGGCTACACCTTC. This codes for CAWSAGVGYGYTF.

The chain combines TRBV5-1 with TRBJ1-4; D is possibly TRBD1 (6 bases). V lost 4 bases and J lost 0, with 10 bases in between. Germline V gives CDR1 SGHRS, CDR2 YFSETQ. The CDR3 spans 15 residues. CDR3 coding DNA: TGCGCCAGCAGCCCCGGGACAACAACTAATGAAAAACTGTTTTTT. It encodes CASSPGTTTNEKLFF. Full variable domain (missing parts from reference TRBV5-1 and TRBJ1-4): KAGVTQTPRYLIKTRGQQVTLSCSPISGHRSVSWYQQTPGQGLQFLFEYFSETQRNKGNFPGRFSGRQFSNSRSEMNVSTLELGDSALYLCASSPGTTTNEKLFFGSGTQLSVL.

This chain uses TRBV6-2 or TRBV6-3 with TRBJ2-7, with 9 positions matching TRBD2. Trimming cost V 8 bases and J 6 bases; bases outside gene matches: 11. Germline-derived CDR1 and CDR2 are MNHEY and SVGEGT. CDR3 length: 14 residues. The chain's CDR3 is CASADGTSLTEQYF. CDR3 coding DNA: TGTGCCAGCGCTGACGGGACTAGCCTTACCGAGCAGTACTTC.

This clonotype appeared once. The V gene is TRBV23-1, the J gene TRBJ2-1, with D perhaps TRBD1 or TRBD2 (5 bases each). TRBV23-1 is noted as an ORF with a role that remains uncertain. The CDR3 has 19 residues. With 0 bases removed from V and 0 bases from J, the gap between germline ends came to 18 bases. This CDR3 reads CASSQSSGTAKSSYNEQFF. In DNA form, the CDR3 reads TGCGCCAGCAGTCAATCATCAGGGACGGCAAAAAGCTCCTACAATGAGCAGTTCTTC.

The V call is TRBV18, the J call TRBJ2-1; tentative D call: TRBD1 (6 bases). Germline assignment: CDR1 KGHSH and CDR2 LQKENI. The CDR3 runs 14 residues. V lost 5 bases and J 5 bases, leaving 13 bases between the germline ends. The CDR3 sequence is CASSSDRKHNEQFF. DNA of the CDR3: TGTGCCAGCTCATCGGACAGAAAACACAATGAGCAGTTCTTC.

This chain links TRBV14 with TRBJ2-6, with D maybe TRBD1 (5 bases). With 1 base removed from V and 3 bases from J, the gap between germline ends came to 10 bases. Germline V gene sequence: CDR1 SGHDN, CDR2 FVKESK. The CDR3 spans 16 residues. DNA of the CDR3: TGTGCCAGCAGCCAAGTTAAGGGGCGTGGGGCCAACGTCCTGACTTTC. Protein product: CASSQVKGRGANVLTF.

This chain connects TRBV10-3 to TRBJ1-2; 8 bases fit TRBD1. This CDR3 comprises 13 residues. CDR1 and CDR2 (germline): ENHRY, SYGVKD. Trimming at V came to 10 bases and at J to 6 bases, leaving 10 bases not matched to a gene. CDR3 bases: TGTGCCAGCAACGGCCAGGGGGCTCATGGCTACACCTTC. Translated: CASNGQGAHGYTF.

With regard to this clonotype: At one end, the junction sequence differs from germline, possibly due to a read error. The chain recombines TRBV20-1 with TRBJ1-1; D gene ambiguous. The CDR3 length is 14 residues. Germline V lookup: CDR1 DFQATT, CDR2 SNEGSKA (reference sequence). As DNA, the CDR3 is TGCAGTGCTAGAGATAGAAGAGGGAACTCTGAAGCTTTCTTT. It translates to CSARDRRGNSEAFF.